What follows describes a single T cell receptor (beta chain). Antigen specificity is unknown. These data come from a study of T cell responses to AZD1222 COVID-19 vaccine. General study results and limits: In a largely white British group with more females than males, clonal diversity was possibly underestimated. There were repertoire samples only from the period after the peak T cell response.

Pooling of second doses given at about 4 or about 12 weeks was done. TCRdb keeps only in-frame clones here, not all; method: immunoSEQ multiplex PCR. The table records around 87,000 clones, 80% to 90% of them present only once. This specimen consisted of peripheral blood, obtained 28 days after the second AZD1222 dose. The sequence derives from an adult who received the AZD1222 COVID-19 vaccine.

The CDR3 loop is CASSKSGQRGGYTF. CDR3 DNA sequence: TGTGCCAGTAGTAAATCCGGACAGCGGGGAGGCTACACCTTC. This rearrangement joins TRBV19 to TRBJ1-2, with a weak D call TRBD1 (6 bases). Germline assignment: CDR1 LNHDA and CDR2 SQIVND (reference sequence). Trimming removed 4 bases from V and 8 bases from J, with 17 bases in between. This CDR3 is 14 amino acids long.